This T cell receptor beta chain came from a study of T cell changes during pregnancy in multiple sclerosis. The V and J ends lost 0 bases and 9 bases, in that order; junction bases with no gene match: 4. This CDR3 region has 14 residues. Germline loops: CDR1 MNHEY, CDR2 SVGAGI. Clones were read by immunoSEQ multiplex PCR, and TCRdb kept only the in-frame ones, dropping some. Of 85,000 to 100,000 clones listed, roughly 92% were seen once; the top ten hold under 3%. This rearrangement joins TRBV6-5 to TRBJ2-1; 8 bases fit TRBD2. Specimen: peripheral blood, collected in the first trimester of pregnancy. This sequence originates from a female donor with multiple sclerosis, enrolled in a pregnancy study. As DNA, the CDR3 is TGTGCCAGCAGTTACTCCGGGAGGGCCTCTGAGCAGTTCTTC. Translated: CASSYSGRASEQFF.